This TCR beta chain was sequenced for a study of blood T cell repertoires in COVID-19. Overall study context: PBMCs, B-cell-depleted T cells, or T cells were the source of the cDNA or gDNA that made up the material.

The protocol was immunoSEQ multiplex PCR, while the TCRdb copy is restricted to in-frame clones and leaves out a portion. The profile shows some 340,000 clones, more than 85% of them singletons. Exposed volunteers were people who met a COVID-19 case within 2 weeks before study entry. In germline, CDR1 is SGHTA, CDR2 FQGNSA. This CDR3 region has 15 residues. Losses at the gene ends were 5 bases for V and 4 bases for J; bases not matched to a gene: 6. The sequence was collected from a woman aged 30 to 39 who had been exposed to COVID-19. Input material: PBMCs or T cells enriched from blood (not recorded which). This rearrangement joins TRBV7-2 to TRBJ2-1, with 9 bases identical to TRBD2. CDR3 bases: TGTGCCAGCAGCCTGACTAGCGGCCCTTACAATGAGCAGTTCTTC. Protein sequence: CASSLTSGPYNEQFF.